The next 29 T cell receptor beta chains were all read from a single sample in a study of blood T cell repertoires in COVID-19. This table comes from immunoSEQ multiplex PCR, and its TCRdb copy is limited to in-frame clones, with some not included. The table has some 240,000 clones, around 84% seen once. The source material was peripheral blood. Receptors were obtained from a middle-aged woman who had recovered from COVID-19.

The CDR3 sequence: CASRLTGPNTGELFF. In nucleotides, the CDR3 is TGTGCCAGCAGGTTGACAGGGCCGAACACCGGGGAGCTGTTTTTT. This sequence joins TRBV7-3 and TRBJ2-2, with 7 bases lining up with TRBD1. V lost 6 bases, J lost 0 bases, and 4 bases stayed unmatched. The germline V gene has CDR1 SGHTA and CDR2 FQGTGA. The CDR3 spans 15 residues.

The V gene is TRBV2, the J gene TRBJ1-5; D unresolved. CDR3 size: 14 residues. Deletions cut 9 bases from V and 0 bases from J, with 12 bases between. Germline V gives CDR1 SNHLY, CDR2 FYNNEI. This CDR3 reads CASLEVLSNQPQHF. In DNA, the CDR3 is TGTGCCAGTCTTGAGGTTCTTAGCAATCAGCCCCAGCATTTT.

The gene calls are TRBV19 and TRBJ1-2; TRBD1 is a possible D gene (6 bases). There are 13 residues in the CDR3. CDR1 is LNHDA, CDR2 SQIVND, per germline (reference sequence). Trimming took 2 bases from V and 6 from J, leaving 10 bases between them. CDR3 loop: CASSIQQGNGYTF. Here the CDR3 DNA reads TGTGCCAGTAGTATACAGCAGGGGAATGGCTACACCTTC.

The chain combines TRBV5-1 with TRBJ2-5, with D possibly TRBD2 on 5 matching bases. The CDR3 spans 13 residues. Trimming stripped 4 bases from V and 5 bases from J, with 12 bases between. CDR1 and CDR2 from the germline V gene are SGHRS and YFSETQ. The CDR3 region is CASSPGLRETQYF. In DNA form, the CDR3 reads TGCGCCAGCAGCCCCGGACTTAGGGAGACCCAGTACTTC.

This sequence joins TRBV18 and TRBJ1-4, with 9 bases fitting TRBD1. Looked up from germline, CDR1 is KGHSH and CDR2 is LQKENI. The ends lost 6 bases at V and 3 bases at J; junction bases unmatched: 11. The CDR3 spans 17 residues. CDR3 coding DNA: TGTGCCAGCTCCCCAACAGGGGGCCGGATATCTAATGAAAAACTGTTTTTT. Translating it yields CASSPTGGRISNEKLFF.

V gene TRBV5-1 combines with J gene TRBJ2-1; 8 bases match TRBD2. Germline loops: CDR1 SGHRS, CDR2 YFSETQ. The J segment lost 4 bases and the V segment lost 0 bases, leaving 3 bases of the junction unmatched. This CDR3 comprises 15 residues. The CDR3 nucleotides read TGCGCCAGCAGCTTGGGTAGCGGGGAATACAATGAGCAGTTCTTC. It encodes CASSLGSGEYNEQFF. The variable domain in full, completed from reference TRBV5-1 and TRBJ2-1, reads KAGVTQTPRYLIKTRGQQVTLSCSPISGHRSVSWYQQTPGQGLQFLFEYFSETQRNKGNFPGRFSGRQFSNSRSEMNVSTLELGDSALYLCASSLGSGEYNEQFFGPGTRLTVL.

V gene TRBV10-3 combines with J gene TRBJ1-1; 8 nucleotides align to TRBD1. With 3 bases clipped from V and 3 bases from J, the junction kept 6 bases outside the gene matches. Germline V CDR1 and CDR2: ENHRY, SYGVKD. This CDR3 spans 15 amino acids. In DNA form, the CDR3 reads TGTGCCATCAGTGACCCCGGGACAGGAGACACTGAAGCTTTCTTT. Amino acids: CAISDPGTGDTEAFF.

This clone has more than one count but fewer than ten. The chain recombines TRBV27 with TRBJ1-3; D not resolved. This CDR3 region has 13 residues. Germline lookup yields CDR1 MNHEY and CDR2 SMNVEV (reference sequence). V was shortened by 4 bases and J by 2 bases, with 6 bases between the two germline ends. The CDR3 here is CASSSRAGNTIYF. CDR3 nucleotides: TGTGCCAGCAGTTCCCGGGCTGGAAACACCATATATTTT.

The chain is built from TRBV6-2 or TRBV6-3 and TRBJ2-7; the D gene is possibly TRBD1 (5 bases). From germline, CDR1 is MNHEY and CDR2 SVGEGT. The CDR3 is made up of 16 amino acids. The V gene lost 3 bases and the J gene lost 3 bases, with 18 bases spanning the gap. The CDR3 here is CASSYGLGQGFYEQYF. The DNA of the CDR3 is TGTGCCAGCAGTTATGGGCTTGGGCAGGGTTTCTACGAGCAGTACTTC.

The CDR3 DNA follows: TGTGCCAGCAGCGTTGGGGACACTACCTCCTACGAGCAGTACTTC. This codes for CASSVGDTTSYEQYF. The gene calls are TRBV9 and TRBJ2-7, with a tentative D call TRBD1 (6 bases). The CDR3 totals 15 residues. Germline assignment: CDR1 SGDLS and CDR2 YYNGEE. V dropped 2 bases and J dropped 0 bases, with 12 bases sitting between them.

The chain combines TRBV5-1 with TRBJ2-1; D gene unclear. Germline V gives CDR1 SGHRS, CDR2 YFSETQ. The CDR3 loop spans 16 amino acids. V dropped 4 bases and J dropped 2 bases, with 16 bases sitting between them. For the CDR3, the DNA is TGCGCCAGCAGCGTATCAACAGTTGCTACCTACAATGAGCAGTTCTTC. Its translation: CASSVSTVATYNEQFF.

CDR3 in amino acids: CATTGTLGNTIYF. CDR3 sequence (DNA): TGTGCCACCACAGGGACCCTTGGAAACACCATATATTTT. The chain links TRBV6-5 to TRBJ1-3; D might be TRBD1 (6 bases). Trimming took off 10 bases at V and 3 bases at J, with 13 bases between the two ends. The V gene's germline CDR1 is MNHEY and CDR2 SVGAGI. The CDR3 runs 13 residues.

The J gene is TRBJ2-2, the V gene TRBV24-1; maybe TRBD2 (6 bases). The CDR3 runs to 16 residues. Germline V gives CDR1 KGHDR, CDR2 SFDVKD. Trimming removed 2 bases from V and 0 bases from J, with 9 bases in between. CDR3 loop: CATSDSGTPNTGELFF. The CDR3 DNA reads TGTGCCACCAGTGATTCAGGGACTCCGAACACCGGGGAGCTGTTTTTT.

This clone has a handful of counts. DNA of the CDR3: TGTGCCAGCAGTGAGACAGGGTGGAACACTGAAGCTTTCTTT. This sequence encodes CASSETGWNTEAFF. The J gene is TRBJ1-1, the V gene TRBV27; TRBD1 aligns across 7 bases. The ends lost 5 bases at V and 1 base at J; junction bases unmatched: 4. The CDR3 extends over 14 amino acids. The germline gives CDR1 MNHEY, CDR2 SMNVEV (reference sequence).

The CDR3 reads CASSLAQGPLYEQYF. The CDR3 DNA sequence: TGTGCCAGCAGCTTAGCGCAGGGGCCTCTTTACGAGCAGTACTTC. The chain has TRBV7-9 and TRBJ2-7; TRBD1 is a possible D gene (6 bases). Per the germline V gene, CDR1 is SEHNR and CDR2 is FQNEAQ (reference sequence). The CDR3 consists of 15 residues. V was cut by 0 bases and J by 4 bases, with 13 bases left in between.

The chain combines TRBV2 with TRBJ1-6, with D tentatively TRBD1 (6 bases). CDR3 size: 15 residues. Germline CDR1 reads SNHLY; CDR2 reads FYNNEI. Trimming stripped 7 bases from V and 7 bases from J, with 17 bases between. The CDR3 sequence is CASKGGREVNSPLHF. Here the CDR3 DNA reads TGTGCCAGCAAAGGGGGGAGGGAGGTGAATTCACCCCTCCACTTT. The whole variable domain, remainder taken from reference TRBV2 and TRBJ1-6, is EPEVTQTPSHQVTQMGQEVILRCVPISNHLYFYWYRQILGQKVEFLVSFYNNEISEKSEIFDDQFSVERPDGSNFTLKIRSTKLEDSAMYFCASKGGREVNSPLHFGNGTRLTVT.

The chain couples TRBV6-5 to TRBJ2-7; possibly TRBD1 for D (5 bases). The CDR3 covers 13 residues. In germline, CDR1 is MNHEY, CDR2 SVGAGI. With 8 bases removed from V and 2 bases from J, the gap between germline ends came to 13 bases. The CDR3 loop is CASARTLAYEQYF. The CDR3 DNA reads TGTGCCAGCGCCCGGACACTGGCCTACGAGCAGTACTTC.

This clone has a handful of counts. The chain carries TRBV18 and TRBJ2-6; D is possibly TRBD1 (6 bases). CDR3 size: 17 residues. Trimming cost V 1 base and J 1 base, with 11 bases left between them. Germline V gives CDR1 KGHSH, CDR2 LQKENI. CDR3 nucleotides: TGTGCCAGCTCACCACGGGGGCAAGGATCTGGGGCCAACGTCCTGACTTTC. Residues: CASSPRGQGSGANVLTF.

The chain joins TRBV3-1 (or the pseudogene TRBV3-2) to TRBJ2-3, with TRBD2 matching over 11 bases. The CDR3 covers 15 residues. The V segment lost 5 bases and the J segment 3 bases; nucleotides outside the gene matches: 4. CDR1 and CDR2 from the germline V gene are LGHDT and YNNKEL (reference sequence). CDR3 nucleotide sequence: TGTGCCAGCAGCATCATAGCGGGGGGGACAGATACGCAGTATTTT. It specifies CASSIIAGGTDTQYF.

This chain uses TRBV19 with TRBJ2-1; TRBD1 aligns across 10 bases. Trimming removed 3 bases from V and 9 bases from J; junction bases left unmatched: 11. This CDR3 is 16 amino acids long. CDR1 and CDR2 from the germline V gene are LNHDA and SQIVND (reference sequence). The CDR3, as DNA: TGTGCCAGTAGTATCACCGCCGGGACAGGGGCGAGTGAGCAGTTCTTC. As protein: CASSITAGTGASEQFF. The full variable domain, its missing parts supplied by reference TRBV19 and TRBJ2-1, is DGGITQSPKYLFRKEGQNVTLSCEQNLNHDAMYWYRQDPGQGLRLIYYSQIVNDFQKGDIAEGYSVSREKKESFPLTVTSAQKNPTAFYLCASSITAGTGASEQFFGPGTRLTVL.

The chain uses TRBV7-2 and TRBJ2-3, with D possibly matching TRBD2 (7 bases). The CDR3 is made up of 17 amino acids. Deletions cut 3 bases from V and 3 bases from J, with 19 bases between. The germline CDR1 and CDR2 sequences are SGHTA and FQGNSA. As DNA, the CDR3 is TGTGCCAGCAGCTTCAGACTAGTAGGGGGGGGGACAGATACGCAGTATTTT. This translates into CASSFRLVGGGTDTQYF.

The V and J genes are TRBV28 and TRBJ1-5, with a possible D match to TRBD1 (6 bases). This CDR3 comprises 19 residues. Trimming pared 2 bases from V and 1 base from J, leaving 21 bases between. The germline V gene has CDR1 MDHEN and CDR2 SYDVKM. The DNA for the CDR3 is TGTGCCAGCAGTTTAACCCCCGTGTTCCGCAGGGGAAGCAATCAGCCCCAGCATTTT. This codes for CASSLTPVFRRGSNQPQHF.

The V and J genes are TRBV28 and TRBJ2-7; tentatively, D is TRBD1 (6 bases). The CDR3 sequence is 17 residues long. Trimming cost V 3 bases and J 2 bases, with 20 bases left between them. Germline assignment: CDR1 MDHEN and CDR2 SYDVKM. CDR3 residues: CASSFNFLVGDTYEQYF. The CDR3 DNA follows: TGTGCCAGCAGTTTCAATTTTTTGGTAGGGGACACCTACGAGCAGTACTTC.

V usage is TRBV28 and J usage is TRBJ2-5; D is perhaps TRBD2 (6 bases). V was shortened by 6 bases and J by 2 bases, with 13 bases between the two germline ends. The CDR3 length is 14 residues. Germline assignment: CDR1 MDHEN and CDR2 SYDVKM. The CDR3 loop is CASRPPGGQETQYF. The CDR3, as DNA: TGTGCCAGCAGACCCCCCGGGGGTCAAGAGACCCAGTACTTC.

The chain has TRBV9 and TRBJ2-6; maybe TRBD1 (5 bases). Trimming removed 3 bases from V and 2 bases from J, with 9 bases in between. The CDR3 is made up of 15 amino acids. The germline gives CDR1 SGDLS, CDR2 YYNGEE. In DNA form, the CDR3 reads TGTGCCAGCAGCGCAACAGGAGCTGGGGCCAACGTCCTGACTTTC. Protein product: CASSATGAGANVLTF.

This clone was observed a single time. V usage is TRBV28 and J usage is TRBJ1-1; D is perhaps TRBD1 (5 bases). Germline V CDR1 and CDR2: MDHEN, SYDVKM. Deletions cut 2 bases from V and 10 bases from J, with 11 bases between. The CDR3 is 12 residues long. The CDR3 DNA follows: TGTGCCAGCAGTTTAGGGGGGGTGGTAGCTTTCTTT. This codes for CASSLGGVVAFF.

The gene calls are TRBV4-1 and TRBJ1-1, with D possibly being TRBD1 (5 bases). Germline CDR1 is MGHRA and CDR2 is YSYEKL. Trimming took 1 base from V and 4 from J, leaving 13 bases between them. The CDR3 runs to 15 residues. This chain's CDR3 is CASSQGWGEGTEAFF. The CDR3 region has the DNA TGCGCCAGCAGCCAAGGTTGGGGGGAGGGCACTGAAGCTTTCTTT.

The CDR3 coding sequence is TGTGCCATCGGAGGCTATTCGGGAGATACGCAGTATTTT. This encodes CAIGGYSGDTQYF. J is TRBJ2-3 and V is TRBV10-3, with D tentatively TRBD2 (5 bases). The CDR3 sequence is 13 residues long. The V end lost 8 bases, the J end lost 5 bases, and 14 bases lay between the germline ends. Germline V gene lookup returns CDR1 ENHRY and CDR2 SYGVKD.

V gene TRBV7-8 combines with J gene TRBJ2-7, with a weak D call TRBD2 (6 bases). The germline V gene has CDR1 SGHVS and CDR2 FQNEAQ. The CDR3 is made up of 12 amino acids. The V and J ends lost 5 bases and 3 bases respectively, with 8 bases between them. The DNA of the CDR3 is TGTGCCAGCAGCCAGGGACTCTACGAGCAGTACTTC. This codes for CASSQGLYEQYF.